This T cell receptor (beta chain) was identified in a study of early T cells in non-severe SARS-CoV-2 infection. TCRdb re-derived calls from the 5' RACE reads in MiXCR, one entry per CDR3 protein. Of fewer than 30,000 distinct CDR3 sequences in the sample, around 5% were seen once. The sample was whole blood. The source of this sequence is an adult who was a healthcare worker with PCR-confirmed SARS-CoV-2 infection or an uninfected control (not recorded which).

The CDR3 sequence: CASSLFVEKVYEQYF. In nucleotides, the CDR3 is TGTGCCAGCAGTTTATTTGTAGAAAAGGTGTACGAGCAGTACTTC. J is TRBJ2-7 and V is TRBV28; D is ambiguous. V was trimmed by 1 base and J by 4 bases, leaving 14 bases between them. The germline gives CDR1 MDHEN, CDR2 SYDVKM. The CDR3 is 15 residues long.